The T cell receptor beta chain under discussion was sequenced for a study of beta chain features in type 1 diabetes. Study outcomes and limitations: When Type 1 diabetes patients were examined, their TCRB CDR3s proved moderately but significantly shorter in all four CD4+ subsets.

The sequenced template was cDNA made from the entire isolated RNA. Here immunoSEQ multiplex PCR was the method, and the copy in TCRdb shows in-frame clones only, minus some. The sample includes roughly 340,000 clones, 10% to 15% of them seen just once. Cell sorting via CD45RO/CCR7/CD25/CD127/CD95/CD27 was performed to obtain CD4+ naive, central memory, regulatory and stem cell-like memory cells. With 0 bases removed from V and 4 bases from J, the gap between germline ends came to 7 bases. Germline V gives CDR1 SGDLS, CDR2 YYNGEE. The CDR3 runs to 13 residues. This clone turned up a few times. Its antigen is not identified. The same CDR3 can be traced to other DNA sequences in this sample.

The sample taken for sequencing was naive CD4+ T cells from blood. The TCR was taken from a woman younger than 30 with type 1 diabetes. The rearrangement joins TRBV9 to TRBJ1-2; TRBD1 is a possible D gene (5 bases). In nucleotides, the CDR3 is TGTGCCAGCAGCGTAGGAACAGGCTATGGCTACACCTTC. Translated, it gives CASSVGTGYGYTF.